This T cell receptor (beta chain) was observed in a study of post-analysis software for immune sequencing data. Study background: The disease courses covered relapsing-remitting, secondary progressive and progressive-relapsing multiple sclerosis.

The TCR beta cDNA libraries contained unique molecular identifiers. Roughly 490,000 cDNA molecules came from around 1 to 10 million T cells. MiXCR, applied by TCRdb to the PCR reads, yields one record per CDR3 protein. This sample carries about 540,000 distinct CDR3 sequences, approximately 34% of them seen once, and the ten largest clones take 6%. Regarding the study as a whole: Five or six TRBV segments appeared more often in patients than in controls, and TRBV5-6, TRBV5-1 and TRBV20-1 were among these. Normalized Chao1 diversity was significantly reduced in patients versus controls.

Regarding this clonotype: The antigen remains unidentified.

The CDR3 is 16 residues long. Germline CDR1 is MNHEY and CDR2 is SVGAGI. The ends were cut back, 5 bases at V and 7 bases at J, with 23 bases in the middle. The origin of this receptor is a girl under 18 with multiple sclerosis. The V call is TRBV6-5, the J call TRBJ1-2; D gene unclear. Sequences were obtained from blood. The CDR3 nucleotides are TGTGCCAGCAGTCCCATACCACCGTGGAATGTAGGTGGCTACACCTTC. Protein: CASSPIPPWNVGGYTF.